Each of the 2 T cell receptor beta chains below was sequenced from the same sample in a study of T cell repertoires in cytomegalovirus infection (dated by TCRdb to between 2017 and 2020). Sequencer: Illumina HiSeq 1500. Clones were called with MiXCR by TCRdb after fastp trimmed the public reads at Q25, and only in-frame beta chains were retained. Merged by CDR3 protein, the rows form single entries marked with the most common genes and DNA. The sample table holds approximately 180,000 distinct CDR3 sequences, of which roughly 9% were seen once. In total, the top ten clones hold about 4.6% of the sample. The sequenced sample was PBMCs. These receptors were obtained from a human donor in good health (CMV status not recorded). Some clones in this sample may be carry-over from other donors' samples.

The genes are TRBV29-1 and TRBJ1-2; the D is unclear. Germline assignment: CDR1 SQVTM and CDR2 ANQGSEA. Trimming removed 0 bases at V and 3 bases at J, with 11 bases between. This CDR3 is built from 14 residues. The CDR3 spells CSVEDVSGHYGYTF. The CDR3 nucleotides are TGCAGCGTTGAAGATGTTTCGGGCCACTATGGCTACACCTTC.

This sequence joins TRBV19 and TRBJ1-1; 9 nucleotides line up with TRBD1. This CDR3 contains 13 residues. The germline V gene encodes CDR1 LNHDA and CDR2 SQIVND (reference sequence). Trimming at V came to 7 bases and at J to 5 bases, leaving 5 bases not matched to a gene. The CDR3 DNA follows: TGTGCCAGTACCCCGACAGGGGGGACTGAAGCTTTCTTT. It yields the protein CASTPTGGTEAFF.